This paragraph reports one T cell receptor beta chain. A junction end diverges from the germline sequence, so it may reflect a read error. This sample stems from a study of blood T cell repertoires in COVID-19. For the study at large: Some COVID-19 samples were acute and others convalescent; all came from the United States, Italy and Spain. T cells, B-cell-depleted T cells, or PBMCs supplied cDNA or gDNA.

Under the authors' procedure: Estimation of nucleated cell counts relied on the amplification of reference gene primers. Sequencing was performed with immunoSEQ multiplex PCR; in TCRdb, only in-frame clones are kept and a portion is missing. V and J calls and clone size are copied from that table; D and trimming were computed from the DNA. The sample carries around 32,000 clones, around 85% recorded once. The CDR3 totals 13 residues. Per the germline V gene, CDR1 is SGHAT and CDR2 is FQNNGV. The TCR originated in a woman older than 75 with active or convalescent COVID-19. What was sequenced was peripheral blood. J is TRBJ2-1 and V is TRBV11-2, with unresolved D. CDR3 in DNA: TGTGCCAGCAGCGTAGACCGGTTGTGGGAGCAGTTCTTC. Protein product: CASSVDRLWEQFF.